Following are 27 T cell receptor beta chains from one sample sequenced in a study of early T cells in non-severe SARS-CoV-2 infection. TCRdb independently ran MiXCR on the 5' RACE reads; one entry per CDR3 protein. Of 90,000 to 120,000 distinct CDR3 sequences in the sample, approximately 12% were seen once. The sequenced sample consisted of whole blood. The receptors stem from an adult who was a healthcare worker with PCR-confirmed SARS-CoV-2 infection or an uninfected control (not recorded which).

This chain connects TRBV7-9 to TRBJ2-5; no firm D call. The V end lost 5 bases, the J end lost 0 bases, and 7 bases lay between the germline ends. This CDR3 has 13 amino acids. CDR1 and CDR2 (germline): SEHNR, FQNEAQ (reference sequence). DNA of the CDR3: TGTGCCAGCAGCCCCCGGTACCAAGAGACCCAGTACTTC. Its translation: CASSPRYQETQYF.

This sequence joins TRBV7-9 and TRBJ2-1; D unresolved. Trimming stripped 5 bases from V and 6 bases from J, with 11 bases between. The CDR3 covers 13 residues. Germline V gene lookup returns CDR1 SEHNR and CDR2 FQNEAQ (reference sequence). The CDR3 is CASSPGRGNEQFF. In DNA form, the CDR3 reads TGTGCCAGCAGCCCCGGAAGAGGCAATGAGCAGTTCTTC.

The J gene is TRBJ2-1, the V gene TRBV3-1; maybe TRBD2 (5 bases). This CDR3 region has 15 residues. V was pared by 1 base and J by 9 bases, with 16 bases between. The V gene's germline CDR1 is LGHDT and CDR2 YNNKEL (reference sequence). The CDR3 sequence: CASSQGAGPSGEQFF. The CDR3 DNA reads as TGTGCCAGCAGCCAAGGGGCGGGCCCAAGCGGTGAGCAGTTCTTC.

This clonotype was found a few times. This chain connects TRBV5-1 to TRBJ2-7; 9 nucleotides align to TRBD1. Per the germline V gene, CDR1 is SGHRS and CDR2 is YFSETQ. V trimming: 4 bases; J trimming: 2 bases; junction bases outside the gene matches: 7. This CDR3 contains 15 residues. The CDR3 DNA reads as TGCGCCAGCAGCCCAAGACAGGGGGGGACCTACGAGCAGTACTTC. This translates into CASSPRQGGTYEQYF.

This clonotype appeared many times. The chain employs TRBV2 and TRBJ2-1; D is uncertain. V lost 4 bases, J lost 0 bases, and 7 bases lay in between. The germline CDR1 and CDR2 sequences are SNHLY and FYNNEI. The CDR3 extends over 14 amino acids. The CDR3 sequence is CASSARSSYNEQFF. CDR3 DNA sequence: TGTGCCAGCAGTGCGAGGAGCTCCTACAATGAGCAGTTCTTC.

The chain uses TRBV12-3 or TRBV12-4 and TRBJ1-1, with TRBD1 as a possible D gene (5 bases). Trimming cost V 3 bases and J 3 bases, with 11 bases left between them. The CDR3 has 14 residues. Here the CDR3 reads CASSFLGGDTEAFF. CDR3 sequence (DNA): TGTGCCAGCAGTTTTTTGGGGGGGGACACTGAAGCTTTCTTT.

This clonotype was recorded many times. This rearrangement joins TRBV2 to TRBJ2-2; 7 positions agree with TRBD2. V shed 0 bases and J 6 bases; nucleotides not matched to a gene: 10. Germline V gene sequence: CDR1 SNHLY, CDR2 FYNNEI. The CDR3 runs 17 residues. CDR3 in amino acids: CASSEAGRGTTSGELFF. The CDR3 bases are TGTGCCAGCAGTGAAGCGGGTCGAGGGACTACCTCCGGGGAGCTGTTTTTT.

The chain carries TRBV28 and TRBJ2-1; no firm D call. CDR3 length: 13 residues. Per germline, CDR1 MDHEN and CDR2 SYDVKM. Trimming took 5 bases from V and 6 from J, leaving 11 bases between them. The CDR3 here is CASSKWSPNEQFF. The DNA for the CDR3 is TGTGCCAGCAGTAAATGGAGTCCCAATGAGCAGTTCTTC.

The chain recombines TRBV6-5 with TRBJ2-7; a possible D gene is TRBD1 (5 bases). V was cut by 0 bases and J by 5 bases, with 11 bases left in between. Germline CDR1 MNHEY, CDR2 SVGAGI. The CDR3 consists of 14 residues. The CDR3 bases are TGTGCCAGCAGTTACTCGCCCAGGGATAACGAGCAGTACTTC. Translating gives CASSYSPRDNEQYF.

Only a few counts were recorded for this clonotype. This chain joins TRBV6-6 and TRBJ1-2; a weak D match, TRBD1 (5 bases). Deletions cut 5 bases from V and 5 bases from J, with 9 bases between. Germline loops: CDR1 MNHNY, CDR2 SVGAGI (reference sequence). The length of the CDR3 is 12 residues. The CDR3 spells CASSRQSYGYTF. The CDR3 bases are TGTGCCAGCAGTAGACAGTCTTATGGCTACACCTTC.

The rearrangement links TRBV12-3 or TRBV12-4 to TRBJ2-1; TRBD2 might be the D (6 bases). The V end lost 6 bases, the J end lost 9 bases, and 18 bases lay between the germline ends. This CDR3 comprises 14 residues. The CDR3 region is CASSRTGPAGEQFF. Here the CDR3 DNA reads TGTGCCAGCAGCCGTACGGGACCAGCGGGTGAGCAGTTCTTC.

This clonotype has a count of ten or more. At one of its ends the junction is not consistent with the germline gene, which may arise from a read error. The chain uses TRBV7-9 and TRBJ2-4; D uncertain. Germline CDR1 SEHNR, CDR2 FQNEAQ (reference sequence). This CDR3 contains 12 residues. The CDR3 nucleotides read TGTGCCAGCAGCTTACGATTCCCGAGTTTGGACTTC. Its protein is CASSLRFPSLDF.

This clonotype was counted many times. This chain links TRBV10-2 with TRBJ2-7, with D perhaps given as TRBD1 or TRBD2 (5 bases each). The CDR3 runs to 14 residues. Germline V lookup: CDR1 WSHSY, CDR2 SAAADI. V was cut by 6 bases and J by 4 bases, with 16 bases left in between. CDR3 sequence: CASRMPRDGYEQYF. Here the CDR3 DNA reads TGCGCCAGCAGGATGCCTAGGGACGGGTACGAGCAGTACTTC.

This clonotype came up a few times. CDR3 region: CSARRDRGENEQFF. CDR3 DNA sequence: TGCAGTGCTAGAAGGGACAGGGGAGAGAATGAGCAGTTCTTC. This chain connects TRBV20-1 to TRBJ2-1, with TRBD1 matching over 10 bases. V was clipped by 2 bases and J by 7 bases; unmatched bases: 5. The CDR3 has 14 amino acids. In germline, CDR1 is DFQATT, CDR2 SNEGSKA (reference sequence).

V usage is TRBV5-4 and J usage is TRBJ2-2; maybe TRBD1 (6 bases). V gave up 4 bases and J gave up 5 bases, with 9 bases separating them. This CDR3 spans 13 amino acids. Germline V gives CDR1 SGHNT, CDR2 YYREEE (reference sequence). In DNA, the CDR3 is TGTGCCAGCAGCGCAACAGGGACCGGGGAGCTGTTTTTT. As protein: CASSATGTGELFF.

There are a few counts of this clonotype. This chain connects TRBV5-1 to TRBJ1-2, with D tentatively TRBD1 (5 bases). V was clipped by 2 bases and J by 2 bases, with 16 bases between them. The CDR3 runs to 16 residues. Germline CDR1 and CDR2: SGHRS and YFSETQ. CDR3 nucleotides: TGCGCCAGCAGCTTTGGGGGGTCGGAATCAAACTATGGCTACACCTTC. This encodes CASSFGGSESNYGYTF.

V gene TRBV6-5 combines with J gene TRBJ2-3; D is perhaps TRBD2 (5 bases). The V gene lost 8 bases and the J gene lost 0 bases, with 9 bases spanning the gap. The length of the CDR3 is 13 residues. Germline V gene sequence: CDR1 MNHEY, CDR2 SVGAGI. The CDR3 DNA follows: TGTGCCAGCCAGCGGTCTAGCACAGATACGCAGTATTTT. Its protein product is CASQRSSTDTQYF.

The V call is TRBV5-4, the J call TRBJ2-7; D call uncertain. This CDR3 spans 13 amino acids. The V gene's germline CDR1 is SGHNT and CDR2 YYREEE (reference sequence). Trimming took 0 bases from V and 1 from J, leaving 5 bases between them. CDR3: CASSLVGSYEQYF. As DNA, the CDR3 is TGTGCCAGCAGCTTGGTGGGATCCTACGAGCAGTACTTC. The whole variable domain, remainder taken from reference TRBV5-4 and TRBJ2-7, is ETGVTQSPTHLIKTRGQQVTLRCSSQSGHNTVSWYQQALGQGPQFIFQYYREEENGRGNFPPRFSGLQFPNYSSELNVNALELDDSALYLCASSLVGSYEQYFGPGTRLTVT.

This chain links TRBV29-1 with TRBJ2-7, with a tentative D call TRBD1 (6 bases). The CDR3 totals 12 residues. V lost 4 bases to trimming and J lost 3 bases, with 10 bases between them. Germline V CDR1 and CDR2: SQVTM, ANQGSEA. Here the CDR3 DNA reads TGCAGCGTTGGGGACAACTTCTACGAGCAGTACTTC. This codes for CSVGDNFYEQYF.

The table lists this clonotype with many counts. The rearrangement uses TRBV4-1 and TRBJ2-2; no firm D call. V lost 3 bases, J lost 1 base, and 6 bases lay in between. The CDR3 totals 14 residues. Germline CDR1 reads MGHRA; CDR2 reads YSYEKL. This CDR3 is CASSHGQNTGELFF. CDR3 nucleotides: TGCGCCAGCAGCCACGGCCAGAACACCGGGGAGCTGTTTTTT.

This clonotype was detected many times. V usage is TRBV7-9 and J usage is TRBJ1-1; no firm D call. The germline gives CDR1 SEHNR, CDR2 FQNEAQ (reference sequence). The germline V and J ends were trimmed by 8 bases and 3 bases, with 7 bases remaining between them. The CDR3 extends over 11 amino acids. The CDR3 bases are TGTGCCAGCGGACGGGACACTGAAGCTTTCTTT. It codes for CASGRDTEAFF.

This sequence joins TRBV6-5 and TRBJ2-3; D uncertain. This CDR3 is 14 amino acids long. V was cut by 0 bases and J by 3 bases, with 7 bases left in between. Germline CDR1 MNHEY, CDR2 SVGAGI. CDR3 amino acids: CASSYSGRTDTQYF. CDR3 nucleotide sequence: TGTGCCAGCAGTTACTCAGGCAGGACAGATACGCAGTATTTT.

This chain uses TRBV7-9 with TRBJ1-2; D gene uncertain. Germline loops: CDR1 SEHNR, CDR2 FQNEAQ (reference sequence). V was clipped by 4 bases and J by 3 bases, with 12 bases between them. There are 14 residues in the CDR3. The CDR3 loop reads CASSSTGRYYGYTF. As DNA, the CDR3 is TGTGCCAGCAGCTCTACGGGCCGATACTATGGCTACACCTTC.

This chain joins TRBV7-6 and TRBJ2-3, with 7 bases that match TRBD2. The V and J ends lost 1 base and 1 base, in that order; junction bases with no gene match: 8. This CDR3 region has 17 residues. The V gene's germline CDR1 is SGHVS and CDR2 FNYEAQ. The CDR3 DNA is TGTGCCAGCAGCTTAGTTCCCAGCGGGGACCGCACAGATACGCAGTATTTT. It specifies CASSLVPSGDRTDTQYF.

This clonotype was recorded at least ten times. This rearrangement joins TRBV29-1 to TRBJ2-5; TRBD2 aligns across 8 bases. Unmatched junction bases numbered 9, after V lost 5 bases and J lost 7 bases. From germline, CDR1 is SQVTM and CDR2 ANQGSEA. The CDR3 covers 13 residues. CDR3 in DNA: TGCAGCGTTCGCCGGGAGGGGCAGGTGACCCAGTACTTC. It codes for CSVRREGQVTQYF.

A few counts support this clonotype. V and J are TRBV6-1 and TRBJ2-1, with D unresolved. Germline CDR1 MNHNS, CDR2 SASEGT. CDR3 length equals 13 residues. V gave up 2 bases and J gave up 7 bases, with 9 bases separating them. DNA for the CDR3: TGTGCCAGCAGTGAACTTTTGGATAATGAGCAGTTCTTC. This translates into CASSELLDNEQFF.

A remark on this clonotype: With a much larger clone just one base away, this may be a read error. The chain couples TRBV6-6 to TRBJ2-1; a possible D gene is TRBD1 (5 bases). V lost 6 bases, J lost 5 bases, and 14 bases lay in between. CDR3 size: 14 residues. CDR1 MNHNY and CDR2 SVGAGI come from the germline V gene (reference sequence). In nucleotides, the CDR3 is TGTGCCAGCAGAGGAGAAGGGGCCCACAATGAGCAGTTCTTC. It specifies CASRGEGAHNEQFF.